These T cell receptor beta chains were read from a single sample in a study of identical twins. TCRdb fed the 5' RACE reads into MiXCR, producing one record per CDR3 protein. The table includes around 530,000 distinct CDR3 sequences, roughly 15% detected once. In addition, the sample was reused for a study of yellow fever vaccine responses in identical twins.

Sequenced input: CD4+ T cells sorted from blood. The receptors stem from a woman younger than 35 in good health. Each CDR3 is given with its conserved first and last residue. The order of the fields is V gene, J gene, clone size, D gene, CDR3 DNA, CDR3 protein. D genes are given only for firm matches. Size tells how often a clone was seen (once, few, many) or the class of an expanded clone, and some rows leave it out.

TRBV12-3/TRBV12-4	TRBJ2-5	few	NA	TGTGCCAGCAGTTTAGGGGGACGCCAACAAGAGACCCAGTACTTC	CASSLGGRQQETQYF
TRBV5-1	TRBJ2-1	once	NA	TGCGCCAGCAAAACGGGGACAACCGGGGAGCAGTTCTTC	CASKTGTTGEQFF
TRBV12-3/TRBV12-4	TRBJ1-5	many	TRBD1	TGTGCCAGCAGTATTTTTGACAGGGTACGGGAGGCCCAGCATTTT	CASSIFDRVREAQHF
TRBV6-1	TRBJ2-1	NA	NA	TGTTCCAGCAGACTATTGGCCTACAATGAGCAGTTCTTC	CSSRLLAYNEQFF
TRBV5-1	TRBJ1-4	few	TRBD1	TGCGCCAGCAGCACCGGGACAGGGGTCGAAAAACTGTTTTTT	CASSTGTGVEKLFF
TRBV6-2/TRBV6-3	TRBJ2-2	NA	NA	TGTGCCAGCAGTTACTCCCGGACCGGGGAGCTGTTTTTT	CASSYSRTGELFF
TRBV25-1	TRBJ2-1	few	NA	TGTGCCAGCAGTGACCCCTCTTACAGGGTCAATGAGCAGTTCTTC	CASSDPSYRVNEQFF
TRBV6-2/TRBV6-3	TRBJ2-1	NA	NA	TGTGCCAGCAGTTACTCTGCCGGACACTACAATGAGCAGTTCTTC	CASSYSAGHYNEQFF
TRBV12-3/TRBV12-4	TRBJ1-3	few	TRBD1	TGTGCCAGCAGTTTAAACAGGGGCTCTGGAAACACCATATATTTT	CASSLNRGSGNTIYF
TRBV7-9	TRBJ2-1	many	NA	TGTGCCAGCAGCTTGGAATTCTACAATGAGCAGTTCTTC	CASSLEFYNEQFF
TRBV6-1	TRBJ2-5	NA	NA	TGTGCCAGCAGAGCCGGGCCCGGCGAGACCCAGTACTTC	CASRAGPGETQYF
TRBV7-8	TRBJ1-2	many	NA	TGTGCCAGCAGCTTAGCGCAGGGCCCGTATGGCTACACCTTC	CASSLAQGPYGYTF
TRBV5-5	TRBJ2-2	NA	NA	TGTGCCAGCAGCTCCCAGGCAGCTCAGGGGACCGGGGAGCTGTTTTTT	CASSSQAAQGTGELFF
TRBV9	TRBJ2-5	few	NA	TGTGCCAGCAGCGTAGGAGTCTGGGACCAAGAGACCCAGTACTTC	CASSVGVWDQETQYF
TRBV29-1	TRBJ2-3	NA	NA	TGCAGCCCGAAGATGGGGTGGGATACGCAGTATTTT	CSPKMGWDTQYF
TRBV6-1	TRBJ2-1	few	NA	TGTGCCAGCAGCCTTTTAGCAATTACTGCCAATGAGCAGTTCTTC	CASSLLAITANEQFF
TRBV29-1	TRBJ2-3	few	NA	TGCAGCGCCGGGATAACTAGCACAGATACGCAGTATTTT	CSAGITSTDTQYF
TRBV7-9	TRBJ2-7	NA	TRBD2	TGTGCCAGCAGCACTTCGGGACTAAACTACGAGCAGTACTTC	CASSTSGLNYEQYF